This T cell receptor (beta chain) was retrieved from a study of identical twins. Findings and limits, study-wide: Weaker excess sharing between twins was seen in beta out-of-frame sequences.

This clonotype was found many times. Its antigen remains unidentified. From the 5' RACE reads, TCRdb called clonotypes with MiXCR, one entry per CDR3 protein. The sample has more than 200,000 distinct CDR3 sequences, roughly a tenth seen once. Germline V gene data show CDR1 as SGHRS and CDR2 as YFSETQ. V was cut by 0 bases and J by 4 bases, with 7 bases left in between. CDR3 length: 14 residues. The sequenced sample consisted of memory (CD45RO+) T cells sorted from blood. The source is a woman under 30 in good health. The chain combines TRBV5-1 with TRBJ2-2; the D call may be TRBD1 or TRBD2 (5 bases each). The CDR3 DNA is TGCGCCAGCAGCTTGGAGGGGAGCACCGGGGAGCTGTTTTTT. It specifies CASSLEGSTGELFF.